This T cell receptor beta chain stems from a study of T cells in Graves' hyperthyroidism and ophthalmopathy. The germline gives CDR1 MDHEN, CDR2 SYDVKM. The V end was cut by 6 bases, the J end by 3 bases, with 18 bases between. This CDR3 comprises 15 residues. This clonotype occurred a few times. TCR beta CDR3 sequences were amplified from RNA transcripts. The primer set for the first-round RT-PCR of the TCR CDR3 was HTBI. TCRdb reprocessed the multiplex PCR reads via MiXCR and lists one record per CDR3 protein. The table lists roughly 200,000 distinct CDR3 sequences, approximately 20% of them singletons, with about two fifths in the top ten.

The receptor comes from a man aged 35-49 years with Graves' hyperthyroidism. The sample taken for sequencing was blood. The chain employs TRBV28 and TRBJ2-7, with D possibly called TRBD1 or TRBD2 (5 bases each). CDR3 sequence: CASRFLPGPRYEQYF. In DNA, the CDR3 is TGTGCCAGCAGATTCTTACCGGGACCGCGCTACGAGCAGTACTTC.